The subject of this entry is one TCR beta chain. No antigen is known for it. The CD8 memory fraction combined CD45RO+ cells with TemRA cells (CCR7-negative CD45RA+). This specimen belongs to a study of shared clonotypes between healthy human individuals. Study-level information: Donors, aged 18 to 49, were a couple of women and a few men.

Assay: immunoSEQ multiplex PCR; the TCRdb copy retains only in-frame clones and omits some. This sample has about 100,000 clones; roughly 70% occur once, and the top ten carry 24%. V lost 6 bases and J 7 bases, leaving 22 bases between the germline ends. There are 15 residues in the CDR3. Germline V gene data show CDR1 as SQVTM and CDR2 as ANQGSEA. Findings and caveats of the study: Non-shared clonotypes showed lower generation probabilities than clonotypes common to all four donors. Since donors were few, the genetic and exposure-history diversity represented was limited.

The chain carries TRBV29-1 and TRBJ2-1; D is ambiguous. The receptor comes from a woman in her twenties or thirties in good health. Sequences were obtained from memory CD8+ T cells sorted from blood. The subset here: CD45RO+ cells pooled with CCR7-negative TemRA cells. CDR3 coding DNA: TGCAGCGTGGAAATCCGGGCCCTAGACCTTAATGAGCAGTTCTTC. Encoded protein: CSVEIRALDLNEQFF.